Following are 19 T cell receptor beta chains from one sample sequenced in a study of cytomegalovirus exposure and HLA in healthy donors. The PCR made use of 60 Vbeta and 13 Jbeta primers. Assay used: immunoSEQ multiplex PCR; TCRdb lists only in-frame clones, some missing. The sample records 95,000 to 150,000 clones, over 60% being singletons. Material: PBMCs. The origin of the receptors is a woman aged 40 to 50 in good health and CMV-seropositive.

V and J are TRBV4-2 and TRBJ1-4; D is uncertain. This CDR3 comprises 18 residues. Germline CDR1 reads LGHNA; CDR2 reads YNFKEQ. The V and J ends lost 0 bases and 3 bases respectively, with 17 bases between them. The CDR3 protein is CASSQEAGSPESNEKLFF. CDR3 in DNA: TGTGCCAGCAGCCAAGAGGCTGGCAGTCCGGAGTCTAATGAAAAACTGTTTTTT.

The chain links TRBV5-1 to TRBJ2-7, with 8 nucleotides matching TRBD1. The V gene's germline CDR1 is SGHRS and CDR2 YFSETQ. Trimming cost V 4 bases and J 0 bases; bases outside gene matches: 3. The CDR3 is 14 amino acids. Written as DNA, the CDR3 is TGCGCCAGCAGCCCGACAGGGGACTCCTACGAGCAGTACTTC. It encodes CASSPTGDSYEQYF.

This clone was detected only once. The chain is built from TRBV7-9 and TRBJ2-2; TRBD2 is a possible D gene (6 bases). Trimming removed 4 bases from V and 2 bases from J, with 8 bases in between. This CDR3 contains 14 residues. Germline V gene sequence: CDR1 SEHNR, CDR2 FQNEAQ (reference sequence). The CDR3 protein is CASSSGGNTGELFF. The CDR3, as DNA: TGTGCCAGCAGCTCCGGGGGAAACACCGGGGAGCTGTTTTTT. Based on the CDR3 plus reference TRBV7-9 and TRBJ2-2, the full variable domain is DTGVSQNPRHKITKRGQNVTFRCDPISEHNRLYWYRQTLGQGPEFLTYFQNEAQLEKSRLLSDRFSAERPKGSFSTLEIQRTEQGDSAMYLCASSSGGNTGELFFGEGSRLTVL.

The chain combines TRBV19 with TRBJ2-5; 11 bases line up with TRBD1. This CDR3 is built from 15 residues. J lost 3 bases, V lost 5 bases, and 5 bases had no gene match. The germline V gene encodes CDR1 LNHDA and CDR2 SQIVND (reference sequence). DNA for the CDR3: TGTGCCAGTAGTCACGGGACAGGGGGAAAAGAGACCCAGTACTTC. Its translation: CASSHGTGGKETQYF.

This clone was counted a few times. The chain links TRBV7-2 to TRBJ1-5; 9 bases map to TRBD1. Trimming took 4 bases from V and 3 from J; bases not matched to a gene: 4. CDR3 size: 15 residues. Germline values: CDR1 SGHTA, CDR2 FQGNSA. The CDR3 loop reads CASSSRTGDNQPQHF. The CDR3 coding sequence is TGTGCCAGCAGCTCCCGGACAGGGGACAATCAGCCCCAGCATTTT. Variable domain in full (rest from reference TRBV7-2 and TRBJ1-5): GAGVSQSPSNKVTEKGKDVELRCDPISGHTALYWYRQSLGQGLEFLIYFQGNSAPDKSGLPSDRFSAERTGGSVSTLTIQRTQQEDSAVYLCASSSRTGDNQPQHFGDGTRLSIL.

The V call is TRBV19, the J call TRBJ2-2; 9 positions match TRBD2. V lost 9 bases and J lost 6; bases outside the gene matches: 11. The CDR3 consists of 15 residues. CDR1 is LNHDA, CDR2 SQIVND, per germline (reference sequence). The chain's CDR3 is CASSQGREGAGELFF. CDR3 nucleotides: TGTGCCAGCTCCCAGGGGCGGGAGGGTGCCGGGGAGCTGTTTTTT. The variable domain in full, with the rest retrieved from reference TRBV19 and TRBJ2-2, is DGGITQSPKYLFRKEGQNVTLSCEQNLNHDAMYWYRQDPGQGLRLIYYSQIVNDFQKGDIAEGYSVSREKKESFPLTVTSAQKNPTAFYLCASSQGREGAGELFFGEGSRLTVL.

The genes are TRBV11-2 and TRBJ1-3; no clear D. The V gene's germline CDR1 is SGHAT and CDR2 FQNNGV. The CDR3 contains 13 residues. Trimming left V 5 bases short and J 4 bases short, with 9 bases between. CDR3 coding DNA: TGTGCCAGCAGCCGCCTCCAGGGAAACACCATATATTTT. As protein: CASSRLQGNTIYF. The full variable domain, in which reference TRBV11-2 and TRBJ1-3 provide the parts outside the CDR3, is EAGVAQSPRYKIIEKRQSVAFWCNPISGHATLYWYQQILGQGPKLLIQFQNNGVVDDSQLPKDRFSAERLKGVDSTLKIQPAKLEDSAVYLCASSRLQGNTIYFGEGSWLTVV.

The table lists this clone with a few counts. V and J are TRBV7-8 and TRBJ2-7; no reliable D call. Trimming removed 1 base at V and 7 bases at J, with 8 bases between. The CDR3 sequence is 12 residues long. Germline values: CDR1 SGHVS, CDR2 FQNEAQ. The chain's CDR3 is CASSLGVGEQYF. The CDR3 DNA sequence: TGTGCCAGCAGCTTAGGGGTCGGGGAGCAGTACTTC.

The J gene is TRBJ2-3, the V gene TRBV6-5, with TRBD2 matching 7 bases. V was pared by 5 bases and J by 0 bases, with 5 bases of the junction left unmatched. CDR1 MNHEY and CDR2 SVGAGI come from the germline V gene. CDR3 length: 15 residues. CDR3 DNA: TGTGCCAGCAGTAATCTAGCGGATAGCACAGATACGCAGTATTTT. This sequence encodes CASSNLADSTDTQYF.

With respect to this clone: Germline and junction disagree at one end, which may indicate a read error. For the CDR3, the DNA is TGTGCCAGCGGGACAGGCGACTATGGCTACCCCTTC. This sequence encodes CASGTGDYGYPF. The rearrangement joins TRBV25-1 to TRBJ1-2, with 8 bases fitting TRBD1. The CDR3 contains 12 residues. Germline-derived CDR1 and CDR2 are MGHDK and SYGVNS.

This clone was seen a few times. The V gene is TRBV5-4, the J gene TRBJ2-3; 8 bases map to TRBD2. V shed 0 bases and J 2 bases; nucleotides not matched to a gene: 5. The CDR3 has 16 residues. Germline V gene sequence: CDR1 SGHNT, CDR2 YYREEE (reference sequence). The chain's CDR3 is CASSLVSGVPTDTQYF. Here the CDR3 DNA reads TGTGCCAGCAGCTTGGTTAGCGGGGTACCCACAGATACGCAGTATTTT.

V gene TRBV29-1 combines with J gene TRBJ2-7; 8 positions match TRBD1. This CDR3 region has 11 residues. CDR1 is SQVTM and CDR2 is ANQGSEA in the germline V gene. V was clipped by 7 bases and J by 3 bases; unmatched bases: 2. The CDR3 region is CSAGQGYEQYF. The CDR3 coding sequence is TGCAGCGCCGGACAGGGCTACGAGCAGTACTTC.

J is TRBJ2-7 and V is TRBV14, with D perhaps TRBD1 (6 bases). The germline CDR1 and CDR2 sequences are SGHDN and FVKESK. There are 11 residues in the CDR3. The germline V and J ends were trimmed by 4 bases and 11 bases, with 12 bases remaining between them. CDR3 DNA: TGTGCCAGCAGCCGAGGGACAATGAAGTACTTC. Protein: CASSRGTMKYF.

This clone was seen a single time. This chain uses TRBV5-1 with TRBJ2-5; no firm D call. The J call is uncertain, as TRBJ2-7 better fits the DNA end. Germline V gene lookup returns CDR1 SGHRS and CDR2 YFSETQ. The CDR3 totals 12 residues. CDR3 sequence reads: CASSLDFYEQYF. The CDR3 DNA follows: TGCGCCAGCAGCTTGGACTTTTACGAGCAGTACTTC.

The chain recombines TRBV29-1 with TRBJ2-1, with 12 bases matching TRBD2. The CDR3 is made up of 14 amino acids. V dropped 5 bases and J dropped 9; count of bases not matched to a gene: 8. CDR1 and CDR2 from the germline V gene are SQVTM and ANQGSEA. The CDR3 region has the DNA TGCAGCGTTCACCTAGCGGGGGGGCTTGGTGAGCAGTTCTTC. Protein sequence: CSVHLAGGLGEQFF.

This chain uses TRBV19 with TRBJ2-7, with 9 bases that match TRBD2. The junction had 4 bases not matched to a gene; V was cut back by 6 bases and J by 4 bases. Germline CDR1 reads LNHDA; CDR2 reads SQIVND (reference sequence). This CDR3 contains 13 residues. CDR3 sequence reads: CASRPSGTYEQYF. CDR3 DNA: TGTGCCAGTAGGCCTAGCGGGACATACGAGCAGTACTTC.

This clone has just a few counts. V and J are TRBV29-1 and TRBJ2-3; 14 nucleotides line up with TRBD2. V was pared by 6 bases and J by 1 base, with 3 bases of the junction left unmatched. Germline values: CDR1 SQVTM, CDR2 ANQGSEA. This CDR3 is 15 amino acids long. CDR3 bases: TGCAGCGTCGAGGGACTAGCGGGAGGCACAGATACGCAGTATTTT. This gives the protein CSVEGLAGGTDTQYF.

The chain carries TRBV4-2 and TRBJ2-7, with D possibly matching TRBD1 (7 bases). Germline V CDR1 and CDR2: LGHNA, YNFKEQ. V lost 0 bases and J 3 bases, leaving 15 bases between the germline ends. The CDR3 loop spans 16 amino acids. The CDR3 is CASSQDQEGALYEQYF. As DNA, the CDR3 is TGTGCCAGCAGCCAAGATCAGGAGGGGGCCCTCTACGAGCAGTACTTC.

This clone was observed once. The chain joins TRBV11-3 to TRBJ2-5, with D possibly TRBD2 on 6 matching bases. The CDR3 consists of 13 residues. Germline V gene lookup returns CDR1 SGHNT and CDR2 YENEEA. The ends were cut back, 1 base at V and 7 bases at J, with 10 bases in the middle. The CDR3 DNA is TGTGCCAGCAGCTTAGCCATGGAGGGGACCCAGTACTTC. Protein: CASSLAMEGTQYF. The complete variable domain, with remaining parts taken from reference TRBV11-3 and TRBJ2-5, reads EAGVVQSPRYKIIEKKQPVAFWCNPISGHNTLYWYLQNLGQGPELLIRYENEEAVDDSQLPKDRFSAERLKGVDSTLKIQPAELGDSAVYLCASSLAMEGTQYFGPGTRLLVL.